This T cell receptor (beta chain) emerged from a study of T cell changes during pregnancy in multiple sclerosis. TCRdb's table, derived via immunoSEQ multiplex PCR, lists solely in-frame clones and lacks some. The table lists over 25,000 clones, around 93% of them singletons. This sequence was found in a female donor with multiple sclerosis, enrolled in a pregnancy study. Sequencing used CD4+ T cells from peripheral blood mononuclear cells, obtained in the second trimester of pregnancy.

For the CDR3, the DNA is TGTGCCAGCAGTGAAGCGCGGGGGCAGACGTACGAGCAGTACTTC. It codes for CASSEARGQTYEQYF. This chain links TRBV2 with TRBJ2-7, with D tentatively TRBD2 (7 bases). The length of the CDR3 is 15 residues. The germline V gene has CDR1 SNHLY and CDR2 FYNNEI. The V end was cut by 0 bases, the J end by 4 bases, with 13 bases between.